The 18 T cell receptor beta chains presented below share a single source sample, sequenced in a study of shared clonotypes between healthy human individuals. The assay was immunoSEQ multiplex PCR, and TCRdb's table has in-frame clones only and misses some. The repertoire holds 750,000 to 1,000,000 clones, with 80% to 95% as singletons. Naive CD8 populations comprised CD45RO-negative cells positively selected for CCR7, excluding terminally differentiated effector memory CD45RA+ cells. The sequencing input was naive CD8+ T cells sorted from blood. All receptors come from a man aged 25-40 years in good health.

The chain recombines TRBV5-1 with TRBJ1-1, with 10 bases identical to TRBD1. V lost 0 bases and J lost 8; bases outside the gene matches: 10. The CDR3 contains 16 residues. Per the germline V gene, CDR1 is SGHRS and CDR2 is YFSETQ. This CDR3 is CASSLEPGQGRVEAFF. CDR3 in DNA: TGCGCCAGCAGCTTGGAACCGGGACAGGGGCGCGTGGAAGCTTTCTTT.

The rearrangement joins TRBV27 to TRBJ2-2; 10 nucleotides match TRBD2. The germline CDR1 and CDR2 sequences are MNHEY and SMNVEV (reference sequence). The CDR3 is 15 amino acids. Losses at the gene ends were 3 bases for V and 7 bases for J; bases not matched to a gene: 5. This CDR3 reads CASSFGAGGVGELFF. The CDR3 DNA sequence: TGTGCCAGCAGTTTCGGAGCGGGAGGGGTCGGGGAGCTGTTTTTT.

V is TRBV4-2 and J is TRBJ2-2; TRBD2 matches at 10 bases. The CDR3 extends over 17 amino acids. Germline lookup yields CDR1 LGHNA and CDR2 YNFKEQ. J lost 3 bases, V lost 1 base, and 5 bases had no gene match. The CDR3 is CASSQALAGAYTGELFF. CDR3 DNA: TGTGCCAGCAGCCAAGCTCTAGCGGGAGCGTACACCGGGGAGCTGTTTTTT.

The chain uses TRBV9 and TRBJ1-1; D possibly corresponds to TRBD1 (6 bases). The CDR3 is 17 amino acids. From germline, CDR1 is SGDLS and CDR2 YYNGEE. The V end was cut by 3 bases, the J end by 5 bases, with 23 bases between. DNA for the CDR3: TGTGCCAGCAGCGCTCCCGGGACTCTGAAGGGGGAAACTGAAGCTTTCTTT. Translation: CASSAPGTLKGETEAFF.

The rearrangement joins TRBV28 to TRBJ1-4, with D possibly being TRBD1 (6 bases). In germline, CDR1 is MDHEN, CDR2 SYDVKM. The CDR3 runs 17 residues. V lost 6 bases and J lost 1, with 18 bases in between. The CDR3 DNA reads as TGTGCCAGCAGCCTGTCAGGGGCGACTCTAACTAATGAAAAACTGTTTTTT. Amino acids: CASSLSGATLTNEKLFF.

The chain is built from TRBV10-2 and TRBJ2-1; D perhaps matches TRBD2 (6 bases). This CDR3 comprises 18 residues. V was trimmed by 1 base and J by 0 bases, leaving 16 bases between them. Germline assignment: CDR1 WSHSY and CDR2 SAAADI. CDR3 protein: CASSEFPPRESSYNEQFF. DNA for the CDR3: TGCGCCAGCAGTGAGTTCCCTCCGCGGGAAAGCTCCTACAATGAGCAGTTCTTC.

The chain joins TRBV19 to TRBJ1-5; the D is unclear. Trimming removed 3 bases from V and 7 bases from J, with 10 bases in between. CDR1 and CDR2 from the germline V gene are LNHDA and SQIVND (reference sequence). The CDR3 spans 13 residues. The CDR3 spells CASSIAAGQPQHF. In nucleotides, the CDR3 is TGTGCCAGTAGTATCGCCGCTGGGCAGCCCCAGCATTTT.

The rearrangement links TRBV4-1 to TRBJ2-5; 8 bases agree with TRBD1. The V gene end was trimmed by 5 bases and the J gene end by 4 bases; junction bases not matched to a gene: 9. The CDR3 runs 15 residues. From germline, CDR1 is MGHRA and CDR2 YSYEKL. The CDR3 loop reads CASSGEQGVGETQYF. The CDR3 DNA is TGCGCCAGCAGCGGAGAACAGGGGGTTGGAGAGACCCAGTACTTC.

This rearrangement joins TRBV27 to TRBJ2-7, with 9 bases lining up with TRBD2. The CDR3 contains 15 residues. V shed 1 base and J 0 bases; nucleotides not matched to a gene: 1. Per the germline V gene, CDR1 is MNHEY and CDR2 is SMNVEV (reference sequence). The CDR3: CASSLWGLASYEQYF. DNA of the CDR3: TGTGCCAGCAGTTTATGGGGACTAGCCTCCTACGAGCAGTACTTC.

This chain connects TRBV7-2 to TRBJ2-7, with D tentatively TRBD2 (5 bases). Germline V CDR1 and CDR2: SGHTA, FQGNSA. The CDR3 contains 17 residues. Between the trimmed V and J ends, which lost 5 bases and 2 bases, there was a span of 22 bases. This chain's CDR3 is CASSLPSDPGFTYEQYF. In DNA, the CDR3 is TGTGCCAGCAGCCTGCCTTCGGATCCGGGGTTTACCTACGAGCAGTACTTC. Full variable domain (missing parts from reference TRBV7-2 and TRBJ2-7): GAGVSQSPSNKVTEKGKDVELRCDPISGHTALYWYRQSLGQGLEFLIYFQGNSAPDKSGLPSDRFSAERTGGSVSTLTIQRTQQEDSAVYLCASSLPSDPGFTYEQYFGPGTRLTVT.

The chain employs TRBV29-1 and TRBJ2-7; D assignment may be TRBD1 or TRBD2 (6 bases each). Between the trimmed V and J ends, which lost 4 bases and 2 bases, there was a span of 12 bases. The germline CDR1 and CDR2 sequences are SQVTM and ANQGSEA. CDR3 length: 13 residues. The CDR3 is CSVVRDTTYEQYF. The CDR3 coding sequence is TGCAGCGTTGTGCGGGACACAACCTACGAGCAGTACTTC.

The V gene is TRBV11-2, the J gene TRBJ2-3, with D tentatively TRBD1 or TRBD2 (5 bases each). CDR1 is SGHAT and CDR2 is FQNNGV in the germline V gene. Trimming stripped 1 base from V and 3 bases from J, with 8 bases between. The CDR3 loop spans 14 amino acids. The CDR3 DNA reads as TGTGCCAGCAGCTTAGTCGGGGCTACAGATACGCAGTATTTT. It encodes CASSLVGATDTQYF.

CDR3 loop: CASSLGNTQYF. CDR3 sequence (DNA): TGTGCCAGCAGTTTAGGGAATACGCAGTATTTT. The chain uses TRBV28 and TRBJ2-3; D is unresolved. Germline V gives CDR1 MDHEN, CDR2 SYDVKM. The V gene lost 2 bases and the J gene lost 7 bases, with 4 bases spanning the gap. This CDR3 is 11 amino acids long.

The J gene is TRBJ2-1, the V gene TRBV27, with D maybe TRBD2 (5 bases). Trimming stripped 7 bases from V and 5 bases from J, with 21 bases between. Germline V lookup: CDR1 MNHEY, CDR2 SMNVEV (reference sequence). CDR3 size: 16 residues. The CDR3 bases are TGTGCCAGCACCCTTTGGTTTGGTTTGAGGGACAATGAGCAGTTCTTC. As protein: CASTLWFGLRDNEQFF.

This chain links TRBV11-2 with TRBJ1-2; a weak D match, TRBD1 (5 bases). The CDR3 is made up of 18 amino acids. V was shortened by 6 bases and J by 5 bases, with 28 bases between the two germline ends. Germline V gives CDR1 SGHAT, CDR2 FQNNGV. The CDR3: CASRPMGGRLSHAYGYTF. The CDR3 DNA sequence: TGTGCCAGCAGGCCGATGGGGGGGAGGCTTTCACACGCTTATGGCTACACCTTC.

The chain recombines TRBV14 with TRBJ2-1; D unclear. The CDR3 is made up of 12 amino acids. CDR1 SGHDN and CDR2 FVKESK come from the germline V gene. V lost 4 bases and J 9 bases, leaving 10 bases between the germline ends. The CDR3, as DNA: TGTGCCAGCAGCCGAACGATAGGTGAGCAGTTCTTC. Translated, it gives CASSRTIGEQFF.

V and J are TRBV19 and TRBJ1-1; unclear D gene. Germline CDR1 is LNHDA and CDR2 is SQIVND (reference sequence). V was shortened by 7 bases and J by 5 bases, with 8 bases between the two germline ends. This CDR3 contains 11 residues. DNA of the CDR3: TGTGCCAGTAACCTCGGTACTGAAGCTTTCTTT. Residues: CASNLGTEAFF. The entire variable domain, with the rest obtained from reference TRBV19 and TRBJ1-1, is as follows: DGGITQSPKYLFRKEGQNVTLSCEQNLNHDAMYWYRQDPGQGLRLIYYSQIVNDFQKGDIAEGYSVSREKKESFPLTVTSAQKNPTAFYLCASNLGTEAFFGQGTRLTVV.

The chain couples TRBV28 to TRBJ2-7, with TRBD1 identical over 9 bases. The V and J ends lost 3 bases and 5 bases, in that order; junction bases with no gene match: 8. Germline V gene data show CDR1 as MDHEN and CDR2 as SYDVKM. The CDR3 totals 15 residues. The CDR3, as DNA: TGTGCCAGCAGTTTGGGGGACAGGGTAGACGACGAGCAGTACTTC. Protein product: CASSLGDRVDDEQYF.